The rows below give T cell receptor beta chains drawn from one sample of a study of blood T cell repertoires in COVID-19. Here immunoSEQ multiplex PCR was the method, and the copy in TCRdb shows in-frame clones only, minus some. The sample consists of hundreds of thousands of clones, around 90% of them appearing once. The material sequenced was peripheral blood. The receptors here all came from a woman between 18 and 29 years old who had recovered from COVID-19. CDR3s include the opening cysteine and the closing phenylalanine or tryptophan. D genes are given only for firm matches. Some rows mark clone size as missing; the rest say once, few, many or name a class of expanded clone.

d_gene: .; v_gene: TRBV11-2; abundance: .; len: 12; j_gene: TRBJ2-3; CDR3nt: TGTGCCAGCAGCAGTCAGGTTTTAGAGCAGTATTTT; CDR3aa: CASSSQVLEQYF
d_gene: TRBD2; v_gene: TRBV9; abundance: .; len: 19; j_gene: TRBJ2-1; CDR3nt: TGTGCCAGCAGCGTAGGGGGGGAACTAGCGGGAGATAGAGACAATGAGCAGTTCTTC; CDR3aa: CASSVGGELAGDRDNEQFF
d_gene: TRBD2; v_gene: TRBV12-5; abundance: .; len: 13; j_gene: TRBJ2-5; CDR3nt: TGTGCTAGTGGTCGGGCGGGAGTAGAGACCCAGTACTTC; CDR3aa: CASGRAGVETQYF
d_gene: .; v_gene: TRBV9; abundance: .; len: 15; j_gene: TRBJ1-2; CDR3nt: TGTGCCAGCAGCGGGGGGACTTCTGGCTTATGGGGCTACACCTTC; CDR3aa: CASSGGTSGLWGYTF
d_gene: .; v_gene: TRBV2; abundance: .; len: 15; j_gene: TRBJ1-6; CDR3nt: TGTGCCAGCAGAACGGGACTGCCCTATAATTCACCCCTCCACTTT; CDR3aa: CASRTGLPYNSPLHF
d_gene: TRBD2; v_gene: TRBV19; abundance: .; len: 19; j_gene: TRBJ2-1; CDR3nt: TGTGCCAGTAGTAAGTCGGGACTAGCGGGAGTTTCATACTACAATGAGCAGTTCTTC; CDR3aa: CASSKSGLAGVSYYNEQFF
d_gene: TRBD2; v_gene: TRBV5-1; abundance: .; len: 21; j_gene: TRBJ2-1; CDR3nt: TGCGCCAGCAGCCCTTGGGGAGCGGGAGAGGGAGCGGGCCCGGGGGACAATGAGCAGTTCTTC; CDR3aa: CASSPWGAGEGAGPGDNEQFF
d_gene: .; v_gene: TRBV7-9; abundance: .; len: 14; j_gene: TRBJ1-2; CDR3nt: TGTGCCAGCAGCTTAGCTGGCAGGGTGGATGGCTACACCTTC; CDR3aa: CASSLAGRVDGYTF
d_gene: .; v_gene: TRBV5-4; abundance: .; len: 16; j_gene: TRBJ2-1; CDR3nt: TGTGCCAGCAGCTCTAGAACCTCAAGTTCCTACAATGAGCAGTTCTTC; CDR3aa: CASSSRTSSSYNEQFF
d_gene: TRBD2; v_gene: TRBV7-2; abundance: once; len: 14; j_gene: TRBJ2-5; CDR3nt: TGTGCCAGCAGCTTTAGCGGGTCCCCGGAGACCCAGTACTTC; CDR3aa: CASSFSGSPETQYF
d_gene: .; v_gene: TRBV29-1; abundance: .; len: 13; j_gene: TRBJ2-5; CDR3nt: TGCAGCGTTGTGTGGCAGGTCCAAGAGACCCAGTACTTC; CDR3aa: CSVVWQVQETQYF
d_gene: .; v_gene: TRBV7-2; abundance: .; len: 14; j_gene: TRBJ1-6; CDR3nt: TGTGCCAGCAGCTTAGGACAGCATAATTCACCCCTCCACTTT; CDR3aa: CASSLGQHNSPLHF
d_gene: .; v_gene: TRBV5-1; abundance: .; len: 15; j_gene: TRBJ1-2; CDR3nt: TGCGCCAGCAGCTCAGATTCAACAGGTCTCTATGGCTACACCTTC; CDR3aa: CASSSDSTGLYGYTF
d_gene: TRBD1; v_gene: TRBV10-2; abundance: .; len: 15; j_gene: TRBJ2-1; CDR3nt: TGCGCCAGCAGTCTCCAGGACAGGGGGTACAATGAGCAGTTCTTC; CDR3aa: CASSLQDRGYNEQFF
d_gene: .; v_gene: TRBV5-6; abundance: once; len: 19; j_gene: TRBJ2-5; CDR3nt: TGTGCCAGCAGCTTGCGTCTTAGGGGTTGGGTTTGGGACAAAGAGACCCAGTACTTC; CDR3aa: CASSLRLRGWVWDKETQYF
d_gene: TRBD1; v_gene: TRBV6-6; abundance: .; len: 16; j_gene: TRBJ1-1; CDR3nt: TGTGCCAGCACCTCGGGACAGGGAAGCCTTAACACTGAAGCTTTCTTT; CDR3aa: CASTSGQGSLNTEAFF
d_gene: TRBD1; v_gene: TRBV15; abundance: .; len: 14; j_gene: TRBJ1-1; CDR3nt: TGTGCCACCGCGCCTCCAACAGGGGCAACGGGTGCTTTCTTT; CDR3aa: CATAPPTGATGAFF
d_gene: .; v_gene: TRBV10-3; abundance: .; len: 14; j_gene: TRBJ1-1; CDR3nt: TGTGCCATCAGTGACCGGGGATCGGTCCCCGAAGCTTTCTTT; CDR3aa: CAISDRGSVPEAFF
d_gene: .; v_gene: TRBV1; abundance: .; len: 17; j_gene: TRBJ2-2; CDR3nt: TGCACCAGCAGCCAGGGGATCCAGGGAAGCAGCACCGGGGAGCTGTTTTTT; CDR3aa: CTSSQGIQGSSTGELFF
d_gene: .; v_gene: TRBV6-5; abundance: .; len: 14; j_gene: TRBJ1-2; CDR3nt: TGTGCCAGCAGTTCCCCTAAAAGGGGCTATGGCTACACCTTC; CDR3aa: CASSSPKRGYGYTF